This TCR beta chain was documented in a study of T cell responses to AZD1222 COVID-19 vaccine. V lost 5 bases and J 2 bases, leaving 16 bases between the germline ends. Germline V gene sequence: CDR1 LGHDT, CDR2 YNNKEL (reference sequence). This CDR3 is built from 15 residues. The data were produced by immunoSEQ multiplex PCR, yet TCRdb's version contains in-frame clones alone and is incomplete. Found here are about 270,000 clones, 94% of them singletons; the top ten hold 0.5% to 0.65%. The clonotype comes from an adult who received the AZD1222 COVID-19 vaccine. This specimen was peripheral blood, taken 28 days after the second AZD1222 dose. The chain joins TRBV3-1 (or the pseudogene TRBV3-2) to TRBJ2-7, with D perhaps matching TRBD1 or TRBD2 (5 bases each). The CDR3 DNA reads TGTGCCAGCAGCACGGGACCAACATTCCCCTACGAGCAGTACTTC. It translates to CASSTGPTFPYEQYF.